This is a list of T cell receptor beta chains from one sample in a study of blood T cell repertoires in COVID-19. Sequencing was performed with immunoSEQ multiplex PCR; in TCRdb, only in-frame clones are kept and a portion is missing. The repertoire holds 46,000 or so clones, with about 87% as singletons. The sequenced sample was peripheral blood. Receptors were obtained from a man aged 50-60 years with acute or convalescent COVID-19. Both conserved end residues are part of each CDR3. A D gene is named only where the DNA matches it firmly. The size of a clone is reported for some rows only, either as once, few or many, or as a class for expanded clones.

V gene	D gene	clone size	J gene	CDR3 DNA	CDR3 protein
TRBV7-3	.	.	TRBJ1-1	TGTGCCAGCAGCTTAATGGGGGGAGTGAACACTGAAGCTTTCTTT	CASSLMGGVNTEAFF
TRBV6-5	.	.	TRBJ2-7	TGTGCCATCTGGACAGCAATAGGCTACGAGCAGTACTTC	CAIWTAIGYEQYF
TRBV27	TRBD1	.	TRBJ1-2	TGTGCCAGCAGCCGAAACGGACAGGGGGACTATGGCTACACCTTC	CASSRNGQGDYGYTF
TRBV5-1	TRBD1	.	TRBJ2-7	TGCGCCAGCAGCTTTACAACCGGGACAGGGCTTATCTACGAGCAGTACTTC	CASSFTTGTGLIYEQYF
TRBV6-5	.	.	TRBJ1-6	TGTGCCAGCAGTTCCGCAGGGACACCCCTCCACTTT	CASSSAGTPLHF
TRBV10-2	TRBD1	.	TRBJ1-2	TGCGCCAGCAGTGAGTTGACAGGGGTGGGCTACACCTTC	CASSELTGVGYTF
TRBV7-2	TRBD2	.	TRBJ2-1	TGTGCCAGCAGCTTCGGGACTAGCAATGAGCAGTTCTTC	CASSFGTSNEQFF
TRBV11-2	.	.	TRBJ2-1	TGTGCCAGCAGCTTAGACCTGAGCTCCTACAATGAGCAGTTCTTC	CASSLDLSSYNEQFF
TRBV12-3/TRBV12-4	TRBD1	.	TRBJ1-5	TGTGCCAGCAGTCTCACAGGGGCTCAGCCCCAGCATTTT	CASSLTGAQPQHF
TRBV5-5	TRBD1	.	TRBJ1-1	TGTGCCAGCAGCCTGACAGGGAGGTGGACTGAAGCTTTCTTT	CASSLTGRWTEAFF
TRBV2	TRBD1	once	TRBJ2-2	TGTGCCAGTCGTCGGGACAGGGTATCCGGGGAGCTGTTTTTT	CASRRDRVSGELFF
TRBV28	.	.	TRBJ1-4	TGTGCCAGCAGCTTAGCGCGGCAGGGAGGTGAAAAACTGTTTTTT	CASSLARQGGEKLFF
TRBV5-1	.	.	TRBJ1-2	TGCGCCAGCAGCTCCCAATACTATGGCTACACCTTC	CASSSQYYGYTF
TRBV28	.	.	TRBJ2-7	TGTGCCAGCAGTCCCTACTCAGGCTTCGAGCAGTACTTC	CASSPYSGFEQYF
TRBV3-1/TRBV3-2	.	.	TRBJ1-5	TGTGCCAGCAGCCAACAGGGACTGGGTCAGCCCCAGCATTTT	CASSQQGLGQPQHF
TRBV6-5	TRBD2	.	TRBJ2-7	TGTGCCAGCACCAGACTAGCGGAGGGCGGTGGCGAGCAGTACTTC	CASTRLAEGGGEQYF
TRBV24-1	TRBD1	few	TRBJ1-5	TGTGCCACCAGTCCAGGGGGCTGGCAGCCCCAGCATTTT	CATSPGGWQPQHF
TRBV6-6	.	.	TRBJ1-1	TGTGCCAGCATTCTAAGGGGGGGCTCGAGGACTGAAGCTTTCTTT	CASILRGGSRTEAFF
TRBV3-1/TRBV3-2	TRBD2	.	TRBJ2-4	TGTGCCAGCAGCCGCAGCGGGGAGGACATTCAGTACTTC	CASSRSGEDIQYF
TRBV7-2	TRBD2	.	TRBJ2-5	TGTGCCAGCAGCTTAGTAGGCCTAGCGGGGGCAGAGACCCAGTACTTC	CASSLVGLAGAETQYF
TRBV5-4	TRBD2	once	TRBJ2-3	TGTGCCACAGAGGGGCGGGAGTCCGGGGGCACAGATACGCAGTATTTT	CATEGRESGGTDTQYF
TRBV25-1	TRBD1	once	TRBJ1-1	TGTGCCAGCAGTGATCCCGGACAGGGGACCACTGAAGCTTTCTTT	CASSDPGQGTTEAFF
TRBV27	TRBD1	.	TRBJ2-7	TGTGCCAGCCGTCGGGCAGGGGGCTACGAGCAGTACTTC	CASRRAGGYEQYF
TRBV30	.	once	TRBJ1-1	TGTGCCTGGAGATTTTTACAGGGAAACACTGAAGCTTTCTTT	CAWRFLQGNTEAFF
TRBV24-1	TRBD1	.	TRBJ2-2	TGTGCCACCAGCTATACAGGGGTCGGCACCGGGGAGCTGTTTTTT	CATSYTGVGTGELFF
TRBV5-1	TRBD2	.	TRBJ2-1	TGCGCCAGCAGCATACCGAAAGGGACTAGCGGGCGACCGGGGGAGCAGTTCTTC	CASSIPKGTSGRPGEQFF
TRBV28	TRBD1	.	TRBJ2-7	TGTGCCAGCCGGGACAGGGGCCCCTACGAGCAGTACTTC	CASRDRGPYEQYF
TRBV4-1	TRBD2	.	TRBJ2-5	TGCGCCAGTGGACGCGGGGGGCCGGCGGAGACCCAGTACTTC	CASGRGGPAETQYF
TRBV5-5	.	.	TRBJ1-5	TGTGCCAGCTCCCCTTTGGCGGGGAGCAATCAGCCCCAGCATTTT	CASSPLAGSNQPQHF
TRBV6-1	TRBD2	.	TRBJ2-1	TGTGCCAGCAGTGAAGTCCGGCTAGCGGGGACCTACAATGAGCAGTTCTTC	CASSEVRLAGTYNEQFF
TRBV6-1	TRBD2	.	TRBJ2-7	TGTGCCAGCAGTGGAGTAGCGGGAGGAGCACCCTACGAGCAGTACTTC	CASSGVAGGAPYEQYF
TRBV20-1	.	.	TRBJ1-1	TGCAGTGCTAGAGACAGGCCTGAAGCTTTCTTT	CSARDRPEAFF
TRBV12-3/TRBV12-4	.	.	TRBJ2-7	TGTGCCAGCAGCCGCGCCTCCCACGAGCAGTACTTC	CASSRASHEQYF
TRBV6-2/TRBV6-3	TRBD2	.	TRBJ2-3	TGTGCCAGCAGTTACGGGACTAGCGGGGGGGGTGATACGCAGTATTTT	CASSYGTSGGGDTQYF
TRBV2	TRBD1	once	TRBJ2-7	TGTGCCAGCAGTAGGGACAGTACTGGCGAGCAGTACTTC	CASSRDSTGEQYF
TRBV5-4	.	.	TRBJ2-1	TGTGCCAGCAGCAGCCTAGACCTCTCCTACAATGAGCAGTTCTTC	CASSSLDLSYNEQFF
TRBV5-1	.	.	TRBJ1-2	TGCGCCAGCAGCCCGTCAGGGGCTGGCTATGGCTACACCTTC	CASSPSGAGYGYTF
TRBV19	TRBD1	.	TRBJ1-2	TGTGCCAGTAGTCCTCCGGTCGGACAGGGCCGACATGGCTACACCTTC	CASSPPVGQGRHGYTF
TRBV5-1	TRBD1	.	TRBJ2-7	TGCGCCAGCAGCTTAAGGACAGGATCCTACGAGCAGTACTTC	CASSLRTGSYEQYF
TRBV7-9	TRBD2	.	TRBJ2-7	TGTGCCAGCAGCTGGGAGGGACTCGGCGAGCAGTACTTC	CASSWEGLGEQYF
TRBV21-1	.	.	TRBJ2-2	TGTGCCAGCAGCCTAGAAGGGGAGGGGGTGAACACCGGGGAGCTGTTTTTT	CASSLEGEGVNTGELFF
TRBV10-3	TRBD1	.	TRBJ2-7	TGTGCCATCAGTGCCGGGACAGGGGGAGAGCAGTACTTC	CAISAGTGGEQYF
TRBV7-8	TRBD2	.	TRBJ2-7	TGTGCCAGCAGCTCGACTAGCGGGGGCTACGAGCAGTACTTC	CASSSTSGGYEQYF
TRBV6-5	TRBD1	few	TRBJ2-2	TGTGCCAGCTCGGACAGGGGGTCCGGGGAGCTGTTTTTT	CASSDRGSGELFF
TRBV11-2	.	.	TRBJ2-5	TGTGCCAGCAGTCTAGACGGGTGGGAGACCCAGTACTTC	CASSLDGWETQYF
TRBV11-2	.	.	TRBJ2-7	TGTGCCAGCAGCCAGGTAGGCGAGCAGTACTTC	CASSQVGEQYF
TRBV7-9	.	.	TRBJ2-1	TGTGCCAGCATCACCAAATCTCCGGACAATGAGCAGTTCTTC	CASITKSPDNEQFF
TRBV18	.	.	TRBJ2-5	TGTGCCAGCTCATCAGCGACAGGTAGAGGGACCCAGTACTTC	CASSSATGRGTQYF
TRBV11-2	TRBD1	.	TRBJ2-7	TGTGCCAGCACCTCGGGACAGTACTACGAGCAGTACTTC	CASTSGQYYEQYF